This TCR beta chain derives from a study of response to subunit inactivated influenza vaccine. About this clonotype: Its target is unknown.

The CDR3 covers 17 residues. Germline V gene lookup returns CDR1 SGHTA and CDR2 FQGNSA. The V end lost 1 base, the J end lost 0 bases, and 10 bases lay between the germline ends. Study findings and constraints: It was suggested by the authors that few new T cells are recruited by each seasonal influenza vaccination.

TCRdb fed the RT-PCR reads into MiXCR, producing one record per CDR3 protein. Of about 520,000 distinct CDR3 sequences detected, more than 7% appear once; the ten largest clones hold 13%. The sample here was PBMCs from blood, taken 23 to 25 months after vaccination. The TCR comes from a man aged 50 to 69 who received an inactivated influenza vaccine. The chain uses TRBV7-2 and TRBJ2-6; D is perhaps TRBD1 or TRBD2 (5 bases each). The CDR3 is CASSLVGGTSGANVLTF. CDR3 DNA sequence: TGTGCCAGCAGCTTAGTTGGGGGAACCTCTGGGGCCAACGTCCTGACTTTC.